The clone carrying this T cell receptor (beta chain) was observed a few times. Its antigen is currently unknown. The data are from a study of T-cell reconstitution after alpha-beta-depleted transplantation in children. The study, taken as a whole, reports: The study reportedly traced alpha-beta T cells about two months after transplant to several hundred expanded graft clones. Most T-cell counts and diversity one year after the transplant came from T cells that were newly produced. TCRbeta diversity was high at day 60 in some patients (a result of surviving recipient T cells and thymic progenitors).

The CDR3 spans 16 residues. Molecular barcoding with unique molecular identifiers was used for the TCRbeta library. Via MiXCR, TCRdb re-called the PCR reads, giving one row per CDR3 protein. The sample includes hundreds of thousands of distinct CDR3 sequences, roughly 15% of them seen just once. V usage is TRBV21-1 and J usage is TRBJ2-7. TRBV21-1 is a pseudogene segment. Sequencing was performed on PBMCs, mostly from graft donor cells, taken 360 days after TCRalphabeta/CD19-depleted stem cell transplant. The receptor's source is a male patient between 5 and 17 years old who had a stem cell transplant for acute lymphoblastic leukemia, so the T cells may come from the graft donor. For the CDR3, the DNA is TGTGCCAGCAGCAAAGTAGCTGGGGAGGGCCCCTACGAGCAGTACTTC. Translated, it gives CASSKVAGEGPYEQYF.